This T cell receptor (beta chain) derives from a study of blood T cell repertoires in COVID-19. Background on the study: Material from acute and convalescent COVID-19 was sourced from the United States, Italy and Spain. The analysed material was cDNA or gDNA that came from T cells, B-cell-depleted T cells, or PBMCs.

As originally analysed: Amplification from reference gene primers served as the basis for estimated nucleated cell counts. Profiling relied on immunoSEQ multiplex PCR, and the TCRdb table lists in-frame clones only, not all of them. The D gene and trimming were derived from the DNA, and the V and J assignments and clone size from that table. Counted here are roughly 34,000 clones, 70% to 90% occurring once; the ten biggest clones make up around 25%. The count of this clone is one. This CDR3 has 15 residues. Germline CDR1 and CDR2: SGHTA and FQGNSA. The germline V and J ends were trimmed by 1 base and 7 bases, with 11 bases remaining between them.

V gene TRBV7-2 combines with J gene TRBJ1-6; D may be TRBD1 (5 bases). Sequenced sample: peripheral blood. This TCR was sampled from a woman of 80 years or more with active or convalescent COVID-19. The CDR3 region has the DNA TGTGCCAGCAGCTTAGGTCCAGGGAACAATTCACCCCTCCACTTT. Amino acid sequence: CASSLGPGNNSPLHF.